The 15 T cell receptor beta chains listed next were all sequenced from one sample in a study of T cell responses to AZD1222 COVID-19 vaccine. Method: immunoSEQ multiplex PCR; TCRdb's copy keeps in-frame clones and lacks some. This table holds approximately 120,000 clones, around 88% found once. The sample consisted of peripheral blood, taken on day 0 of MenACWY control vaccination. The receptor set was obtained from an adult in good health.

V gene TRBV5-4 combines with J gene TRBJ2-5; the match to TRBD1 covers 10 bases. Germline loops: CDR1 SGHNT, CDR2 YYREEE (reference sequence). The CDR3 runs to 16 residues. Trimming removed 0 bases from V and 4 bases from J; junction bases left unmatched: 6. The DNA of the CDR3 is TGTGCCAGCAGCTTGGCCGGGACAGGGGCTGGAGAGACCCAGTACTTC. Encoded protein: CASSLAGTGAGETQYF.

The rearrangement links TRBV5-6 to TRBJ1-3; D not resolved. Germline CDR1 and CDR2: SGHDT and YYEEEE. V lost 3 bases, J lost 4 bases, and 17 bases lay in between. This CDR3 is 16 amino acids long. The CDR3 reads CASSSRVALRGNTIYF. CDR3 in DNA: TGTGCCAGCAGCTCCCGGGTGGCGTTAAGGGGAAACACCATATATTTT. Variable domain in full (rest from reference TRBV5-6 and TRBJ1-3): DAGVTQSPTHLIKTRGQQVTLRCSPKSGHDTVSWYQQALGQGPQFIFQYYEEEERQRGNFPDRFSGHQFPNYSSELNVNALLLGDSALYLCASSSRVALRGNTIYFGEGSWLTVV.

The chain recombines TRBV18 with TRBJ2-1; 10 bases map to TRBD2. Germline V lookup: CDR1 KGHSH, CDR2 LQKENI. V lost 3 bases and J lost 3; bases outside the gene matches: 2. The CDR3 is 15 amino acids. This CDR3 reads CASSPWTSGYNEQFF. The CDR3 DNA follows: TGTGCCAGCTCACCCTGGACTAGCGGCTACAATGAGCAGTTCTTC.

This chain connects TRBV6-5 to TRBJ2-1; possibly TRBD1 for D (6 bases). The ends were cut back, 6 bases at V and 6 bases at J, with 18 bases in the middle. The germline gives CDR1 MNHEY, CDR2 SVGAGI. This CDR3 is built from 15 residues. In DNA form, the CDR3 reads TGTGCCAGCAGACGAACAGGGAGCTTGGGCAATGAGCAGTTCTTC. This translates into CASRRTGSLGNEQFF.

A remark on this clone: Within the sample, other DNA sequences also encode this same CDR3. The chain is built from TRBV6-5 and TRBJ1-5; no clear D gene. The CDR3 extends over 13 amino acids. Trimming took 6 bases from V and 3 from J, leaving 9 bases between them. Germline CDR1 reads MNHEY; CDR2 reads SVGAGI. The CDR3 is CASRRDLNQPQHF. CDR3 bases: TGTGCCAGCAGAAGAGATCTCAATCAGCCCCAGCATTTT.

The rearrangement joins TRBV6-6 to TRBJ1-2; D remains ambiguous. The CDR3 is 15 residues long. Per the germline V gene, CDR1 is MNHNY and CDR2 is SVGAGI (reference sequence). Trimming removed 0 bases from V and 8 bases from J, with 16 bases in between. The CDR3 spells CASSYSMGNIGGYTF. The CDR3 bases are TGTGCCAGCAGTTACTCCATGGGGAATATAGGGGGCTACACCTTC.

V usage is TRBV5-1 and J usage is TRBJ2-1; 9 nucleotides line up with TRBD2. Per germline, CDR1 SGHRS and CDR2 YFSETQ. The junction had 9 bases not matched to a gene; V was cut back by 4 bases and J by 7 bases. CDR3 length equals 15 residues. In DNA form, the CDR3 reads TGCGCCAGCAGCCCCGGGACTAGCCTATCGAATGAGCAGTTCTTC. It encodes CASSPGTSLSNEQFF.

The chain couples TRBV28 to TRBJ2-1, with 10 bases lining up with TRBD2. Trimming cost V 3 bases and J 12 bases; bases outside gene matches: 2. The CDR3 runs to 12 residues. CDR1 is MDHEN and CDR2 is SYDVKM in the germline V gene. CDR3: CASSFGTSVQFF. The CDR3 nucleotides are TGTGCCAGCAGTTTCGGGACTAGCGTGCAGTTCTTC.

The rearrangement uses TRBV4-3 and TRBJ2-7; D possibly corresponds to TRBD1 (7 bases). The germline V gene encodes CDR1 LGHNA and CDR2 YSLEER. V was clipped by 4 bases and J by 2 bases, with 15 bases between them. This CDR3 is 15 amino acids long. In nucleotides, the CDR3 is TGCGCCAGCAGCCCCGGGGGCCAGGGGGCCTACGAGCAGTACTTC. Protein: CASSPGGQGAYEQYF.

The chain employs TRBV27 and TRBJ1-1; 7 bases align to TRBD1. The germline V gene encodes CDR1 MNHEY and CDR2 SMNVEV (reference sequence). With 2 bases clipped from V and 6 bases from J, the junction kept 9 bases outside the gene matches. There are 15 residues in the CDR3. CDR3: CASSLRTGFRSEAFF. CDR3 in DNA: TGTGCCAGCAGTTTAAGGACAGGATTTCGCTCTGAAGCTTTCTTT.

The genes are TRBV10-3 and TRBJ2-1; tentative D call: TRBD2 (6 bases). The germline gives CDR1 ENHRY, CDR2 SYGVKD. With 11 bases removed from V and 0 bases from J, the gap between germline ends came to 20 bases. This CDR3 has 16 amino acids. CDR3 in amino acids: CASRGLAESSYNEQFF. The CDR3 DNA follows: TGTGCCTCCCGTGGATTAGCGGAAAGCTCCTACAATGAGCAGTTCTTC.

The chain joins TRBV7-2 to TRBJ2-3; 11 bases line up with TRBD2. CDR3 length equals 15 residues. Looked up from germline, CDR1 is SGHTA and CDR2 is FQGNSA. V dropped 5 bases and J dropped 6; count of bases not matched to a gene: 7. The CDR3 spells CASSVRLAGRDTQYF. CDR3 nucleotide sequence: TGTGCCAGCAGCGTAAGACTAGCGGGACGGGATACGCAGTATTTT.

The V call is TRBV19, the J call TRBJ2-1, with 14 bases matching TRBD2. J lost 9 bases, V lost 4 bases, and 2 bases had no gene match. This CDR3 is 14 amino acids long. Germline V gene data show CDR1 as LNHDA and CDR2 as SQIVND (reference sequence). The chain's CDR3 is CASSRGLAGGEQFF. CDR3 bases: TGTGCCAGTAGTAGAGGACTAGCGGGAGGTGAGCAGTTCTTC.

The V and J genes are TRBV5-5 and TRBJ1-2; D possibly corresponds to TRBD1 (6 bases). Germline assignment: CDR1 SGHKS and CDR2 YYEKEE (reference sequence). Trimming took 1 base from V and 3 from J, leaving 10 bases between them. This CDR3 spans 14 amino acids. The CDR3 DNA reads as TGTGCCAGCAGCTTGACGTCAGGGGACTATGGCTACACCTTC. This codes for CASSLTSGDYGYTF.

V usage is TRBV29-1 and J usage is TRBJ2-5; no reliable D call. Per germline, CDR1 SQVTM and CDR2 ANQGSEA. The V end lost 5 bases, the J end lost 5 bases, and 15 bases lay between the germline ends. The length of the CDR3 is 13 residues. CDR3 coding DNA: TGCAGCGTTTGTTATCCGGAGACGGAGACCCAGTACTTC. Translating it yields CSVCYPETETQYF.